The 24 T cell receptor beta chains listed next were all sequenced from one sample in a study of memory CD4+ T cells and cytomegalovirus serostatus. The sort gate was single viable CD3+CD4+CD8-CD45RO+ cells for memory CD4+ T cells. The data were produced by immunoSEQ multiplex PCR, yet TCRdb's version contains in-frame clones alone and is incomplete. The repertoire holds some 50,000 clones, with around 76% as singletons. Sample: memory CD4+ T cells from blood. Source of these receptors: an adult in good health and CMV-seronegative.

The rearrangement uses TRBV28 and TRBJ1-1; 7 bases are shared with TRBD1. Unmatched junction bases numbered 7, after V lost 5 bases and J lost 4 bases. This CDR3 spans 14 amino acids. Germline CDR1 reads MDHEN; CDR2 reads SYDVKM. CDR3 sequence: CASSPPGQLTEAFF. The CDR3 bases are TGTGCCAGCAGTCCACCGGGACAGCTCACTGAAGCTTTCTTT.

The chain uses TRBV10-3 and TRBJ2-1, with 10 bases identical to TRBD2. The CDR3 runs to 16 residues. Germline loops: CDR1 ENHRY, CDR2 SYGVKD. V lost 5 bases, J lost 2 bases, and 6 bases stayed unmatched. The CDR3 region is CAISKAGGPPYNEQFF. CDR3 in DNA: TGTGCCATCAGTAAAGCGGGGGGGCCTCCCTACAATGAGCAGTTCTTC.

The chain recombines TRBV9 with TRBJ2-7; a possible D gene is TRBD1 (5 bases). Deletions cut 1 base from V and 2 bases from J, with 10 bases between. The CDR3 covers 14 residues. Per germline, CDR1 SGDLS and CDR2 YYNGEE. The CDR3 region is CASSVTGSAYEQYF. CDR3 nucleotide sequence: TGTGCCAGCAGCGTAACAGGAAGCGCCTACGAGCAGTACTTC.

In its sample, this clone was seen a few times. The genes are TRBV6-5 and TRBJ1-5, with TRBD1 matching over 7 bases. Germline lookup yields CDR1 MNHEY and CDR2 SVGAGI. With 4 bases clipped from V and 2 bases from J, the junction kept 2 bases outside the gene matches. There are 14 residues in the CDR3. DNA of the CDR3: TGTGCCAGCAGTTGGACAGGAGGCAATCAGCCCCAGCATTTT. Its translation: CASSWTGGNQPQHF.

This sequence joins TRBV19 and TRBJ2-1; 11 bases line up with TRBD2. Per the germline V gene, CDR1 is LNHDA and CDR2 is SQIVND (reference sequence). The V gene end was trimmed by 6 bases and the J gene end by 7 bases; junction bases not matched to a gene: 11. This CDR3 contains 16 residues. The chain's CDR3 is CASSLRTSGRLNEQFF. CDR3 in DNA: TGTGCCAGTAGCCTTAGGACTAGCGGGCGCTTAAATGAGCAGTTCTTC.

This clone counts as medium-sized. The chain links TRBV6-6 to TRBJ1-6; no definite D call. The CDR3 loop spans 13 amino acids. CDR1 is MNHNY and CDR2 is SVGAGI in the germline V gene (reference sequence). V lost 6 bases and J lost 8, with 11 bases in between. As DNA, the CDR3 is TGTGCCAGCAGCCGACCGGGTGATTCACCCCTCCACTTT. Its translation is CASSRPGDSPLHF.

This clone was seen a handful of times. The chain recombines TRBV4-2 with TRBJ1-5; D not resolved. The V gene lost 0 bases and the J gene lost 7 bases, with 10 bases spanning the gap. Germline V gene data show CDR1 as LGHNA and CDR2 as YNFKEQ. CDR3 length: 14 amino acids. The CDR3, as DNA: TGTGCCAGCAGCCAAGACTGGGTAGGACAGCCCCAGCATTTT. Its protein product is CASSQDWVGQPQHF.

The V and J genes are TRBV4-1 and TRBJ2-3, with TRBD1 as a possible D gene (5 bases). This CDR3 is built from 15 residues. V dropped 2 bases and J dropped 2 bases, with 11 bases sitting between them. Germline CDR1 reads MGHRA; CDR2 reads YSYEKL. CDR3 in DNA: TGCGCCAGCAGCCAAATAGGGGTCGTCACAGATACGCAGTATTTT. It is translated as CASSQIGVVTDTQYF.

The V gene is TRBV7-8, the J gene TRBJ2-2; the D gene is possibly TRBD2 (6 bases). V was pared by 5 bases and J by 4 bases, with 17 bases between. CDR3 length: 16 amino acids. Germline CDR1 and CDR2: SGHVS and FQNEAQ. The CDR3 nucleotides read TGTGCCAGCAGCCATACTAGCAATACGGGCACCGGGGAGCTGTTTTTT. Translation: CASSHTSNTGTGELFF.

V usage is TRBV5-6 and J usage is TRBJ2-1, with 8 bases matching TRBD2. The germline V gene has CDR1 SGHDT and CDR2 YYEEEE. Unmatched junction bases numbered 2, after V lost 1 base and J lost 8 bases. This CDR3 has 13 residues. The CDR3: CASSLRGGDEQFF. The CDR3 coding sequence is TGTGCCAGCAGCTTGCGGGGGGGAGATGAGCAGTTCTTC.

The chain has TRBV7-2 and TRBJ2-1; 11 positions agree with TRBD2. The CDR3 has 16 residues. Germline V gives CDR1 SGHTA, CDR2 FQGNSA. V was clipped by 1 base and J by 3 bases; unmatched bases: 2. CDR3 coding DNA: TGTGCCAGCAGCTTAGGTGGGACTAGCGGCTACAATGAGCAGTTCTTC. Protein: CASSLGGTSGYNEQFF.

The chain uses TRBV5-1 and TRBJ2-7, with 10 nucleotides matching TRBD2. The CDR3 is made up of 15 amino acids. The V and J ends lost 0 bases and 2 bases, in that order; junction bases with no gene match: 2. The germline gives CDR1 SGHRS, CDR2 YFSETQ. CDR3: CASSLGTSGPYEQYF. The DNA for the CDR3 is TGCGCCAGCAGCTTGGGGACTAGCGGTCCCTACGAGCAGTACTTC.

The chain has TRBV5-1 and TRBJ2-7; 9 bases match TRBD2. Germline V gives CDR1 SGHRS, CDR2 YFSETQ. This CDR3 is built from 16 residues. J gave up 1 base and V 0 bases, and 5 bases lay outside the gene matches. The CDR3 DNA reads as TGCGCCAGCAGCTTGGCCATAAGCGGGGGGTCCTACGAGCAGTACTTC. Translated: CASSLAISGGSYEQYF.

The chain combines TRBV7-8 with TRBJ1-5; D remains unclear. The germline V gene encodes CDR1 SGHVS and CDR2 FQNEAQ. V was cut by 5 bases and J by 2 bases, with 13 bases left in between. The CDR3 extends over 15 amino acids. The CDR3 region has the DNA TGTGCCAGCAGCCCCGAAGGGAGGGGCAATCAGCCCCAGCATTTT. Protein: CASSPEGRGNQPQHF.

The chain couples TRBV4-3 to TRBJ1-3, with D possibly TRBD1 on 5 matching bases. Germline CDR1 and CDR2: LGHNA and YSLEER. V shed 4 bases and J shed 0 bases, with 16 bases lying between them. The CDR3 covers 17 residues. The chain's CDR3 is CASSRQAAGSSGNTIYF. The DNA for the CDR3 is TGCGCCAGCAGCCGCCAAGCCGCAGGGAGCTCTGGAAACACCATATATTTT.

V and J are TRBV27 and TRBJ1-5; D unclear. The CDR3 sequence is 13 residues long. V gave up 7 bases and J gave up 5 bases, with 12 bases separating them. The germline V gene encodes CDR1 MNHEY and CDR2 SMNVEV (reference sequence). The CDR3 DNA is TGTGCCAGCACTCCCAGGAACGATCAGCCCCAGCATTTT. Translating it yields CASTPRNDQPQHF.

In nucleotides, the CDR3 is TGTGCCAGCAGCCAAGATGAGAATAAGGCGGAGGCTTTCTTT. As protein: CASSQDENKAEAFF. The chain has TRBV4-2 and TRBJ1-1; no definite D call. The V and J ends lost 0 bases and 11 bases respectively, with 16 bases between them. The CDR3 loop spans 14 amino acids. The germline V gene encodes CDR1 LGHNA and CDR2 YNFKEQ.

This clone was seen a single time. The chain uses TRBV2 and TRBJ1-1, with 9 bases lining up with TRBD1. The CDR3 spans 14 residues. Trimming removed 7 bases from V and 0 bases from J; junction bases left unmatched: 3. Germline CDR1 and CDR2: SNHLY and FYNNEI. CDR3 amino acids: CASNGQGMNTEAFF. CDR3 nucleotides: TGTGCCAGCAACGGACAGGGGATGAACACTGAAGCTTTCTTT.

This clone was observed once. The V gene is TRBV5-5, the J gene TRBJ2-3; the D gene is possibly TRBD1 (5 bases). Germline V CDR1 and CDR2: SGHKS, YYEKEE (reference sequence). This CDR3 region has 17 residues. Trimming left V 3 bases short and J 4 bases short, with 21 bases between. CDR3 sequence reads: CASSSNTLLGVSDTQYF. In nucleotides, the CDR3 is TGTGCCAGCAGCTCGAACACGCTTTTAGGGGTGTCAGATACGCAGTATTTT.

The chain carries TRBV9 and TRBJ2-5; D is unclear. Germline V gene lookup returns CDR1 SGDLS and CDR2 YYNGEE. Trimming left V 3 bases short and J 5 bases short, with 8 bases between. This CDR3 comprises 12 residues. The CDR3 DNA reads as TGTGCCAGCAGCGGGCTAATGGAGACCCAGTACTTC. It codes for CASSGLMETQYF.

The V gene is TRBV5-1, the J gene TRBJ2-2; 9 positions agree with TRBD1. Trimming cost V 7 bases and J 4 bases; bases outside gene matches: 11. The CDR3 has 16 amino acids. Germline V gene lookup returns CDR1 SGHRS and CDR2 YFSETQ. The CDR3 DNA follows: TGCGCCAGCGCAGCCGGGACAGGGATTACCACCGGGGAGCTGTTTTTT. It encodes CASAAGTGITTGELFF.

V usage is TRBV11-2 and J usage is TRBJ1-1; D possibly corresponds to TRBD1 (6 bases). The ends were cut back, 5 bases at V and 1 base at J, with 11 bases in the middle. The length of the CDR3 is 14 residues. The V gene's germline CDR1 is SGHAT and CDR2 FQNNGV. The DNA for the CDR3 is TGTGCCAGCAGCCCTTACAGGGCGAACACTGAAGCTTTCTTT. Protein: CASSPYRANTEAFF.

This clone was seen only a few times. The gene calls are TRBV7-6 and TRBJ2-7; D ambiguous. Germline CDR1 reads SGHVS; CDR2 reads FNYEAQ. V dropped 4 bases and J dropped 0 bases, with 22 bases sitting between them. The CDR3 is made up of 18 amino acids. CDR3 loop: CASSSVPPTPQRSYEQYF. The CDR3 DNA is TGTGCCAGCAGCTCAGTCCCCCCAACACCGCAACGCTCCTACGAGCAGTACTTC.

The V gene is TRBV19, the J gene TRBJ1-1; 9 bases map to TRBD1. V lost 3 bases, J lost 4 bases, and 6 bases stayed unmatched. Germline CDR1 reads LNHDA; CDR2 reads SQIVND (reference sequence). The CDR3 is made up of 15 amino acids. As DNA, the CDR3 is TGTGCCAGTAGTATCTCCGGGACAGGGATCACTGAAGCTTTCTTT. Its translation is CASSISGTGITEAFF. The full variable domain, completed using reference TRBV19 and TRBJ1-1, is DGGITQSPKYLFRKEGQNVTLSCEQNLNHDAMYWYRQDPGQGLRLIYYSQIVNDFQKGDIAEGYSVSREKKESFPLTVTSAQKNPTAFYLCASSISGTGITEAFFGQGTRLTVV.